This entry describes one T cell receptor beta chain. Its target is unknown. One junction end does not reproduce the germline sequence, and a read error may be involved. PCR was performed using 60 Vbeta and 13 Jbeta primers. The protocol was immunoSEQ multiplex PCR, while the TCRdb copy is restricted to in-frame clones and leaves out a portion. The sample has about 150,000 clones. This entry belongs to a study of cytomegalovirus exposure and HLA in healthy donors. Notes on the study in general: Fewer N-insertions than the approximately 680-donor mean were reportedly shown by an Asian-associated ancestry cluster in a later analysis. Several of the most significant clusters appeared linked to common viral pathogens, based on a later analysis. An assumption of roughly uniform sequencing depth across donors underlay the presence/absence analyses.

The CDR3 has 15 residues. The germline V gene encodes CDR1 SGDLS and CDR2 YYNGEE. The receptor was derived from a man aged 25-40 years in good health and CMV-seronegative. J is TRBJ1-1 and V is TRBV9; 10 bases are shared with TRBD1. The sequenced sample was PBMCs. The CDR3: CASTVGTGENTEAFF. The DNA for the CDR3 is TGTGCCAGCACCGTAGGGACAGGGGAGAACACTGAAGCTTTCTTT.